One TCR beta chain is described in this entry. This entry belongs to a study of blood T cell repertoires in COVID-19. For the study at large: COVID-19 samples, acute and convalescent, were from the United States, Italy and Spain.

CDR1 and CDR2 from the germline V gene are SGHDT and YYEEEE. This CDR3 is 16 amino acids long. Trimming removed 1 base from V and 0 bases from J, with 13 bases in between. Participants, 18 to 89 years old, spanned 25 or so US areas. In the authors' methods: Estimated nucleated cell counts came from reference gene primer amplification. Sequencing used immunoSEQ multiplex PCR; TCRdb keeps in-frame clones, though not all of them. D and trimming were read from the DNA, whereas the V and J calls and clone size are those reported in that table. The sample has 300,000 to 350,000 clones; 75% to 90% are singletons.

Sequenced input: PBMCs or T cells enriched from blood (not recorded which). The rearrangement uses TRBV5-6 and TRBJ1-1, with D possibly being TRBD1 (5 bases). The receptor was isolated from a young man who had recovered from COVID-19. The chain's CDR3 is CASSLFGAGLNTEAFF. The CDR3 DNA is TGTGCCAGCAGCTTGTTTGGGGCAGGGCTGAACACTGAAGCTTTCTTT.